This entry features one T cell receptor beta chain sequence. Additional DNA sequences in this sample encode the identical CDR3. Per the original methods: Amplifying reference gene primers gave estimates of nucleated cell counts. Using immunoSEQ multiplex PCR, the repertoire was profiled, and TCRdb retains in-frame clones only, with some absent. V and J calls and clone size are those listed in that table; D and trimming were worked out from the DNA. The data contain about 120,000 clones, approximately 91% of them singletons. This sample is drawn from a study of blood T cell repertoires in COVID-19. Study-wide background: COVID-19 samples from acute and convalescent phases originated in the United States, Italy and Spain.

Germline V CDR1 and CDR2: SEHNR, FQNEAQ (reference sequence). The CDR3 runs to 13 residues. V shed 1 base and J shed 5 bases, with 8 bases lying between them. The chain recombines TRBV7-9 with TRBJ1-2; D possibly corresponds to TRBD1 (6 bases). This receptor was identified in a woman at least 80 years old with acute or convalescent COVID-19. Source material: peripheral blood. The CDR3 nucleotides read TGTGCCAGCAGCTTAGGGCAGGGGTATGGCTACACCTTC. This codes for CASSLGQGYGYTF.